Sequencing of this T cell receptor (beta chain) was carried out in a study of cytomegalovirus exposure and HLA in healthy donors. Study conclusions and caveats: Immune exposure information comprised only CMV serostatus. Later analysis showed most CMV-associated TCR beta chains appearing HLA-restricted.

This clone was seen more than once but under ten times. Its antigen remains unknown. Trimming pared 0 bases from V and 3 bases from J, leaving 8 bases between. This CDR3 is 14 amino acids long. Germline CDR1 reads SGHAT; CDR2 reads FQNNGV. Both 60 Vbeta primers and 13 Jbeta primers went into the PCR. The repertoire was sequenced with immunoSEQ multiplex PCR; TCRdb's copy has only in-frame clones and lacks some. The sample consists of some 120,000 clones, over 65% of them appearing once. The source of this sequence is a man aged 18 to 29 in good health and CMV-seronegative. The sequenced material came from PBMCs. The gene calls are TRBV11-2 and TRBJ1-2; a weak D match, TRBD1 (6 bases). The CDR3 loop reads CASSLDRGDYGYTF. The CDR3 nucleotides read TGTGCCAGCAGCTTAGACAGGGGCGACTATGGCTACACCTTC.